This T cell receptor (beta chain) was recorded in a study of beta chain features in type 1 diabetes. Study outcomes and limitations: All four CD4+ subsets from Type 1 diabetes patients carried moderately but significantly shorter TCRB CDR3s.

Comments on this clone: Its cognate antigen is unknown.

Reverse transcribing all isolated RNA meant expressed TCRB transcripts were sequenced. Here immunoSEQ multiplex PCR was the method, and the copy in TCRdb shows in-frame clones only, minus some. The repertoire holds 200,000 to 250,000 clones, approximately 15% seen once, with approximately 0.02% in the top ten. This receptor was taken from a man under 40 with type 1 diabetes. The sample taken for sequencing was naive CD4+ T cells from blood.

The CDR3 sequence: CASSLYPDRGLYNEQFF. As DNA, the CDR3 is TGCGCCAGCAGCTTGTATCCGGACAGGGGGCTTTATAATGAGCAGTTCTTC. The chain has TRBV5-1 and TRBJ2-1; 11 nucleotides align to TRBD1. J lost 7 bases, V lost 1 base, and 10 bases had no gene match. This CDR3 is built from 17 residues. In germline, CDR1 is SGHRS, CDR2 YFSETQ. Drawing the rest from reference TRBV5-1 and TRBJ2-1, the complete variable domain is KAGVTQTPRYLIKTRGQQVTLSCSPISGHRSVSWYQQTPGQGLQFLFEYFSETQRNKGNFPGRFSGRQFSNSRSEMNVSTLELGDSALYLCASSLYPDRGLYNEQFFGPGTRLTVL.